Below are 30 T cell receptor beta chains sequenced from a single sample in a study of cytomegalovirus exposure and HLA in healthy donors. It was with 60 Vbeta and 13 Jbeta primers that the PCR ran. The assay was immunoSEQ multiplex PCR, and TCRdb's table has in-frame clones only and misses some. Among over 150,000 clones, 75% to 90% were seen once, and the ten largest hold roughly 0.65%. What was sequenced was PBMCs. All receptors come from a boy aged 5-17 years in good health and CMV-seronegative.

CDR3 bases: TGTGCCAGTTCCGGGCAGGGGCCCAATCAGCCCCAGCATTTT. This gives the protein CASSGQGPNQPQHF. V gene TRBV19 combines with J gene TRBJ1-5; D might be TRBD1 (6 bases). Germline V gives CDR1 LNHDA, CDR2 SQIVND (reference sequence). The CDR3 is 14 residues long. Deletions cut 8 bases from V and 3 bases from J, with 14 bases between.

The chain uses TRBV5-1 and TRBJ2-7; the match to TRBD1 covers 8 bases. V was clipped by 0 bases and J by 7 bases; unmatched bases: 15. Germline V gives CDR1 SGHRS, CDR2 YFSETQ. CDR3 length: 17 amino acids. The CDR3, as DNA: TGCGCCAGCAGCTTGGCCGGGGTACGGCAGGGGGCTAGGGAGCAGTACTTC. It translates to CASSLAGVRQGAREQYF.

The chain links TRBV14 to TRBJ2-5; a possible D gene is TRBD1 (5 bases). Germline V gives CDR1 SGHDN, CDR2 FVKESK. The CDR3 spans 15 residues. V was clipped by 1 base and J by 5 bases, with 14 bases between them. The CDR3 nucleotides read TGTGCCAGCAGCCAAGTCCCAGGGTTTTGGGAGACCCAGTACTTC. This encodes CASSQVPGFWETQYF.

This chain connects TRBV21-1 to TRBJ2-1; TRBD2, the table's D call, was not compared with the DNA. TRBV21-1 is labeled a pseudogene. CDR3 length: 18 amino acids. CDR3 protein: CASSPRELAGKSYNEQFF. In DNA, the CDR3 is TGTGCCAGCAGCCCGAGGGAACTAGCGGGGAAATCCTACAATGAGCAGTTCTTC.

J is TRBJ1-1 and V is TRBV4-2; D remains ambiguous. The CDR3 spans 16 residues. V lost 0 bases to trimming and J lost 6 bases, with 17 bases between them. Germline V CDR1 and CDR2: LGHNA, YNFKEQ. In DNA form, the CDR3 reads TGTGCCAGCAGCCAAGATTTGGCCACGCTAACAGCTGAAGCTTTCTTT. Translating it yields CASSQDLATLTAEAFF.

CDR3 nucleotides: TGTGCCAGCAGCAGGACAGGGAATAAGGGCTACACCTTC. Amino acids: CASSRTGNKGYTF. This chain joins TRBV7-2 and TRBJ1-2, with 8 bases fitting TRBD1. CDR3 length: 13 residues. Germline loops: CDR1 SGHTA, CDR2 FQGNSA. Trimming at V came to 5 bases and at J to 8 bases, leaving 7 bases not matched to a gene. The variable domain in full, completed from reference TRBV7-2 and TRBJ1-2, reads GAGVSQSPSNKVTEKGKDVELRCDPISGHTALYWYRQSLGQGLEFLIYFQGNSAPDKSGLPSDRFSAERTGGSVSTLTIQRTQQEDSAVYLCASSRTGNKGYTFGSGTRLTVV.

The gene calls are TRBV10-3 and TRBJ1-4; TRBD1 matches 7 bases. The CDR3 has 15 amino acids. Germline lookup yields CDR1 ENHRY and CDR2 SYGVKD. The J segment lost 8 bases and the V segment lost 0 bases, leaving 6 bases of the junction unmatched. The CDR3 sequence: CAISESRDRREKLFF. The CDR3 nucleotides read TGTGCCATCAGTGAGTCCCGGGACAGACGGGAAAAACTGTTTTTT.

The CDR3 DNA is TGTGCCAGCAGCTCCCGGACAGGGGTATCCTACGAGCAGTACTTC. Its translation is CASSSRTGVSYEQYF. The chain is built from TRBV11-3 and TRBJ2-7, with 9 nucleotides matching TRBD1. This CDR3 spans 15 amino acids. CDR1 and CDR2 from the germline V gene are SGHNT and YENEEA. Trimming removed 4 bases from V and 1 base from J; junction bases left unmatched: 5. The full variable domain, in which reference TRBV11-3 and TRBJ2-7 provide the parts outside the CDR3, is EAGVVQSPRYKIIEKKQPVAFWCNPISGHNTLYWYLQNLGQGPELLIRYENEEAVDDSQLPKDRFSAERLKGVDSTLKIQPAELGDSAVYLCASSSRTGVSYEQYFGPGTRLTVT.

This sequence joins TRBV7-2 and TRBJ2-7; D remains unclear. Trimming pared 2 bases from V and 5 bases from J, leaving 16 bases between. CDR1 and CDR2 from the germline V gene are SGHTA and FQGNSA. The CDR3 is 15 amino acids. The CDR3 region has the DNA TGTGCCAGCAGCTTAAGTGGCCTCCCGTTTAACGAGCAGTACTTC. Translation gives CASSLSGLPFNEQYF.

The chain is built from TRBV5-4 and TRBJ1-1; 8 bases align to TRBD1. From germline, CDR1 is SGHNT and CDR2 YYREEE (reference sequence). CDR3 length: 14 residues. The junction had 8 bases not matched to a gene; V was cut back by 6 bases and J by 4 bases. The chain's CDR3 is CASKTATGGTEAFF. DNA for the CDR3: TGTGCCAGCAAAACAGCAACAGGGGGCACTGAAGCTTTCTTT.

This clone was detected only once. This chain uses TRBV6-1 with TRBJ2-7; maybe TRBD1 (5 bases). V was trimmed by 8 bases and J by 0 bases, leaving 14 bases between them. CDR3 length: 14 residues. The germline V gene has CDR1 MNHNS and CDR2 SASEGT. The CDR3: CASQTGWSSYEQYF. CDR3 DNA: TGTGCCAGCCAAACAGGATGGAGCTCCTACGAGCAGTACTTC.

The chain is built from TRBV7-3 and TRBJ2-1; 10 nucleotides match TRBD1. Trimming at V came to 5 bases and at J to 2 bases, leaving 9 bases not matched to a gene. The length of the CDR3 is 17 residues. CDR1 SGHTA and CDR2 FQGTGA come from the germline V gene. This chain's CDR3 is CASSQGSGTGAYNEQFF. Written as DNA, the CDR3 is TGTGCCAGCAGCCAGGGTTCCGGGACAGGGGCCTACAATGAGCAGTTCTTC. Full variable domain (outside the CDR3, taken from reference TRBV7-3 and TRBJ2-1): GAGVSQTPSNKVTEKGKYVELRCDPISGHTALYWYRQSLGQGPEFLIYFQGTGAADDSGLPNDRFFAVRPEGSVSTLKIQRTERGDSAVYLCASSQGSGTGAYNEQFFGPGTRLTVL.

The chain joins TRBV7-3 to TRBJ2-2, with TRBD2 matching 12 bases. The V segment lost 4 bases and the J segment 5 bases; nucleotides outside the gene matches: 8. CDR1 and CDR2 from the germline V gene are SGHTA and FQGTGA. The CDR3 totals 17 residues. Here the CDR3 reads CASSSSLAGGHTGELFF. DNA of the CDR3: TGTGCCAGCAGCTCGAGCCTAGCGGGGGGGCATACCGGGGAGCTGTTTTTT.

The chain carries TRBV7-2 and TRBJ2-7; TRBD1 is a possible D gene (6 bases). Germline CDR1 SGHTA, CDR2 FQGNSA. Trimming left V 5 bases short and J 5 bases short, with 16 bases between. The CDR3 totals 14 residues. CDR3 amino acids: CASSRARTVDEQYF. CDR3 in DNA: TGTGCCAGCAGCCGGGCTAGGACAGTGGACGAGCAGTACTTC.

The chain couples TRBV30 to TRBJ2-7, with D possibly TRBD2 on 5 matching bases. Trimming left V 4 bases short and J 2 bases short, with 12 bases between. Germline V lookup: CDR1 GTSNPN, CDR2 SVGIG (reference sequence). The CDR3 runs to 13 residues. CDR3 nucleotide sequence: TGTGCCTGGATGGCCCGCGGGCCCTACGAGCAGTACTTC. Its protein product is CAWMARGPYEQYF.

J is TRBJ1-1 and V is TRBV19, with 11 bases fitting TRBD1. This CDR3 is 14 amino acids long. Germline loops: CDR1 LNHDA, CDR2 SQIVND (reference sequence). The V segment lost 5 bases and the J segment 4 bases; nucleotides outside the gene matches: 3. CDR3 sequence (DNA): TGTGCCAGTAGTTCAGGGACAGGGGGCACTGAAGCTTTCTTT. Translating it yields CASSSGTGGTEAFF.

The sample holds one count of this clone. The gene calls are TRBV4-3 and TRBJ2-7; 12 nucleotides line up with TRBD2. The CDR3 consists of 18 residues. Germline CDR1 and CDR2: LGHNA and YSLEER. V shed 0 bases and J 2 bases; nucleotides not matched to a gene: 8. The CDR3 loop reads CASSQDQLAGGTPYEQYF. CDR3 sequence (DNA): TGCGCCAGCAGCCAAGATCAACTAGCGGGAGGAACACCCTACGAGCAGTACTTC.

The J gene is TRBJ2-2, the V gene TRBV4-3, with D possibly TRBD2 on 6 matching bases. The CDR3 runs to 16 residues. In germline, CDR1 is LGHNA, CDR2 YSLEER. V lost 0 bases and J lost 9, with 17 bases in between. DNA of the CDR3: TGCGCCAGCAGCCAAGATATTAGCTCCGGGGGTTGGGAGCTGTTTTTT. It is translated as CASSQDISSGGWELFF.

The chain is built from TRBV7-9 and TRBJ1-1; 11 bases line up with TRBD1. The germline V gene has CDR1 SEHNR and CDR2 FQNEAQ (reference sequence). CDR3 length equals 16 residues. With 4 bases clipped from V and 1 base from J, the junction kept 5 bases outside the gene matches. The CDR3 protein is CASSSNGQGANTEAFF. The CDR3 coding sequence is TGTGCCAGCAGCTCCAACGGACAGGGGGCGAACACTGAAGCTTTCTTT.

The chain has TRBV15 and TRBJ1-4, with 7 nucleotides matching TRBD1. Per germline, CDR1 LNHNV and CDR2 YYDKDF (reference sequence). With V trimmed by 0 bases and J by 7 bases, 8 bases remained unmatched. The CDR3 loop spans 16 amino acids. The CDR3 spells CATSRDRNRGGEKLFF. Here the CDR3 DNA reads TGTGCCACCAGCAGAGATAGGAACAGGGGTGGTGAAAAACTGTTTTTT.

This clone was counted between two and nine times. This chain uses TRBV7-9 with TRBJ1-2; maybe TRBD1 (5 bases). The germline gives CDR1 SEHNR, CDR2 FQNEAQ (reference sequence). The CDR3 loop spans 12 amino acids. Trimming pared 3 bases from V and 8 bases from J, leaving 10 bases between. CDR3 residues: CASSFWEGGYTF. The DNA of the CDR3 is TGTGCCAGCAGCTTCTGGGAGGGGGGCTACACCTTC.

The V gene is TRBV6-1, the J gene TRBJ1-5; TRBD1 agrees at 9 bases. The CDR3 has 18 amino acids. Germline CDR1 MNHNS, CDR2 SASEGT. Trimming removed 4 bases from V and 3 bases from J; junction bases left unmatched: 13. CDR3 sequence reads: CASSGSGTGTVYNQPQHF. Here the CDR3 DNA reads TGTGCCAGCAGTGGGTCCGGGACAGGGACTGTTTACAATCAGCCCCAGCATTTT.

This sequence joins TRBV6-5 and TRBJ1-3; D unclear. The germline V gene encodes CDR1 MNHEY and CDR2 SVGAGI. The CDR3 length is 14 residues. V lost 7 bases and J lost 1, with 11 bases in between. CDR3 protein: CASKREGSGNTIYF. In DNA form, the CDR3 reads TGTGCCAGCAAAAGGGAGGGATCTGGAAACACCATATATTTT.

This clone was recorded only once. The chain employs TRBV7-8 and TRBJ2-7; no clear D. The germline V and J ends were trimmed by 3 bases and 2 bases, with 8 bases remaining between them. This CDR3 has 13 amino acids. The germline V gene has CDR1 SGHVS and CDR2 FQNEAQ. The CDR3 DNA is TGTGCCAGCAGCTTGGGTCGGGCCTACGAGCAGTACTTC. Its translation is CASSLGRAYEQYF. Using reference TRBV7-8 and TRBJ2-7 for the parts outside the CDR3, the full variable domain is GAGVSQSPRYKVAKRGQDVALRCDPISGHVSLFWYQQALGQGPEFLTYFQNEAQLDKSGLPSDRFFAERPEGSVSTLKIQRTQQEDSAVYLCASSLGRAYEQYFGPGTRLTVT.

J is TRBJ2-7 and V is TRBV7-8, with a tentative D call TRBD2 (7 bases). Trimming cost V 1 base and J 5 bases, with 15 bases left between them. Germline V gives CDR1 SGHVS, CDR2 FQNEAQ. This CDR3 contains 15 residues. As DNA, the CDR3 is TGTGCCAGCAGCTTAGAGGGGGGGACACGCCACGAGCAGTACTTC. This sequence encodes CASSLEGGTRHEQYF.

J is TRBJ2-2 and V is TRBV28; a weak D match, TRBD1 (5 bases). Germline loops: CDR1 MDHEN, CDR2 SYDVKM. The CDR3 runs to 14 residues. Trimming took 6 bases from V and 4 from J, leaving 12 bases between them. The CDR3: CASSTDSLTGELFF. The CDR3 DNA reads as TGTGCCAGCAGCACCGACAGCCTCACCGGGGAGCTGTTTTTT.

V usage is TRBV18 and J usage is TRBJ2-2, with a weak D call TRBD1 (5 bases). CDR1 and CDR2 (germline): KGHSH, LQKENI. Trimming cost V 3 bases and J 9 bases, with 8 bases left between them. CDR3 size: 12 residues. The CDR3 reads CASSPQGRELFF. The CDR3 DNA reads as TGTGCCAGCTCACCGCAGGGCCGGGAGCTGTTTTTT.

The chain joins TRBV30 to TRBJ2-1; 11 bases agree with TRBD2. V lost 0 bases and J lost 6; bases outside the gene matches: 7. Germline CDR1 reads GTSNPN; CDR2 reads SVGIG (reference sequence). The CDR3 has 16 residues. The CDR3 DNA sequence: TGTGCCTGGAGTGTAGGCCTAGCGGGGGGATTCAATGAGCAGTTCTTC. Its translation is CAWSVGLAGGFNEQFF. Filled out from reference TRBV30 and TRBJ2-1, the complete variable domain reads SQTIHQWPATLVQPVGSPLSLECTVEGTSNPNLYWYRQAAGRGLQLLFYSVGIGQISSEVPQNLSASRPQDRQFILSSKKLLLSDSGFYLCAWSVGLAGGFNEQFFGPGTRLTVL.

The gene calls are TRBV11-3 and TRBJ2-7; TRBD1 aligns across 7 bases. CDR1 is SGHNT and CDR2 is YENEEA in the germline V gene. The length of the CDR3 is 19 residues. Losses at the gene ends were 2 bases for V and 1 base for J; bases not matched to a gene: 17. The CDR3 loop reads CASSLSRQGKFAFSYEQYF. CDR3 DNA sequence: TGTGCCAGCAGCTTATCCCGACAGGGTAAGTTTGCGTTTTCCTACGAGCAGTACTTC.

The CDR3 here is CASRIEGADTQYF. The CDR3 DNA follows: TGTGCCAGCCGCATCGAGGGTGCAGATACGCAGTATTTT. This chain joins TRBV6-5 and TRBJ2-3; D possibly corresponds to TRBD2 (5 bases). The CDR3 has 13 residues. Germline-derived CDR1 and CDR2 are MNHEY and SVGAGI. Trimming shortened V by 8 bases and J by 4 bases, and 13 bases separated the two germline ends.